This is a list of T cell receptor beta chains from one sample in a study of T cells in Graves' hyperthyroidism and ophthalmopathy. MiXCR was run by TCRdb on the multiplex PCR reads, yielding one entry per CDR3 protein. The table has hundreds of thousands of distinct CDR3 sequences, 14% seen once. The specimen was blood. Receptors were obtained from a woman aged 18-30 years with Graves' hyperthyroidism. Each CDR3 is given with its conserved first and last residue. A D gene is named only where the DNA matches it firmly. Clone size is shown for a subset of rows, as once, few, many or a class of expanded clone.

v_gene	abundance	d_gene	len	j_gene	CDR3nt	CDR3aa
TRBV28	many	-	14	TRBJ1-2	TGTGCCAGCAGCTTCTACGCCTCGGTGAACGGCTACACCTTC	CASSFYASVNGYTF
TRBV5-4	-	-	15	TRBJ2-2	TGTGCCAGCAGCTCAAAACACGGGCCTCACGGGGAGCTGTTTTTT	CASSSKHGPHGELFF
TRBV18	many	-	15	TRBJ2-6	TGTGCCAGCTCACGAAGCGTTCCTGGGGCCAACGTCCTGACTTTC	CASSRSVPGANVLTF
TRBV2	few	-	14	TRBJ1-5	TGTGCCAGCAGTGAGATGGGGGCAAGACAGCCCCAGCATTTT	CASSEMGARQPQHF
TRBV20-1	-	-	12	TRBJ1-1	TGCAGTGCTAGATTCGCTGGTACTGAAGCTTTCTTT	CSARFAGTEAFF
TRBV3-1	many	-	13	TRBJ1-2	TGTGCCAGCAGCCAAGACCCCCCTGGCGGCTACACCTTC	CASSQDPPGGYTF
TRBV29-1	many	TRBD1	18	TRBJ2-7	TGCAGCGCCGTTACAGGGGGCGTAGACTACCAGACCTCCTACGAGCAGTACTTC	CSAVTGGVDYQTSYEQYF
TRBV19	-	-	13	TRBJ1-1	TGTGCCAGTAGTTTGGTACAGGGCGCTGAAGCTTTCTTT	CASSLVQGAEAFF
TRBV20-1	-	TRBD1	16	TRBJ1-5	TGCAGTGCTAGTCGGGACAGGGTGGGGGGGGATCAGCCCCAGCATTTT	CSASRDRVGGDQPQHF
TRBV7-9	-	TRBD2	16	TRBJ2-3	TGTGCCAGCAGCTTCCCAACTAGCGTGGGGACAGATACGCAGTATTTT	CASSFPTSVGTDTQYF
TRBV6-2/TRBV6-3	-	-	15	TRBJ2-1	TGTGCCAGCAGTTACTTCCGGCAGGGAAACAATGAGCAGTTCTTC	CASSYFRQGNNEQFF
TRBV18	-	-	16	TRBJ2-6	TGTGCCAGCTCGCTCATCTACAGCTCTGGGGCCAACGTCCTGACTTTC	CASSLIYSSGANVLTF
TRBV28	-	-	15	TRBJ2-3	TGTGCCAGCAGTTTAGGTGGGAGGACCACAGATACGCAGTATTTT	CASSLGGRTTDTQYF
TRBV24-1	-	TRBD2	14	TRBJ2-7	TGTGCCACCAGTGATTCGGGAGGAGGAGGGGAGCAGTACTTC	CATSDSGGGGEQYF
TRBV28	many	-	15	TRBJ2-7	TGTGCCAGCACCGGCTCCCCCCAATTTGAACGCGGGCAGTACTTC	CASTGSPQFERGQYF
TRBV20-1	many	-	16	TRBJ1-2	TGCAGTGCTAGCCCCAGGACGCCCGAGCTGAACTATGGCTACACCTTC	CSASPRTPELNYGYTF
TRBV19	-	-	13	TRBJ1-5	TGTGCCAGTTTCGAAGGGGGCAATCAGCCCCAGCATTTT	CASFEGGNQPQHF
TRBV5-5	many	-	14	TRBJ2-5	TGTGCCAGCAGCTTACTTAGCGGCCAAGAGACCCAGTACTTC	CASSLLSGQETQYF
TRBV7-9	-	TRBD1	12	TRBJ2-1	TGTGCCAGCAGCTTAGACGGACAGGGGTGGTTCTTC	CASSLDGQGWFF
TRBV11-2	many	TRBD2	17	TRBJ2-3	TGTGCCAGCAGCTTAGACTATTACGGCGGGGGGAAGGATACGCAGTATTTT	CASSLDYYGGGKDTQYF
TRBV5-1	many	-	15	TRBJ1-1	TGCGCCAGCAGCTGGGGACGGACCTACAACACTGAAGCTTTCTTT	CASSWGRTYNTEAFF